This record looks at one TCR beta chain sequence and its context. Its antigen is as yet unknown. This entry is derived from a study of vaccination and CD4 T cells after COVID-19. Study-level information: In the convalescent group, nasal swab PCR was SARS-CoV-2 positive; under 10 cases were mild and one severe. Overlapping spike pools from SARS-CoV-2 and HCoV-NL63, HCoV-OC43 and HCoV-229E served as culture stimuli. Among convalescent patients, a few were sampled at day 14 and at days 161 to 241 post-vaccination.

Study-wide points: The great majority, 304 of 307 vaccine-specific clones, proved spike mono-reactive in convalescent patients.

Documented time point: late sampling 161 to 241 days after vaccination in three convalescent patients. Treatment in this sample: roughly nine-day PBMC culture with coronavirus spike peptide pools or control peptides (ViraFEST assay). An Oncomine TCR Beta short-read assay was used to sequence the DNA from cultured CD4+ T cells. Each CDR3 protein gets one entry after TCRdb re-called the PCR reads with MiXCR. The table includes roughly 15,000 distinct CDR3 sequences, around 50% detected once. Specimen: CD4+ T cells from blood, cultured in vitro, collected about 7 months after SARS-CoV-2 vaccination. The sequence was collected from a human donor who had recovered from COVID-19.

CDR3 residues: CASSRPGGTQYEQYF. The CDR3 bases are TGTGCCAGCAGTCGGCCGGGGGGAACCCAGTACGAGCAGTACTTC. The V gene is TRBV6-1, the J gene TRBJ2-7; 7 bases match TRBD2. The CDR3 is 15 residues long. The V and J ends lost 5 bases and 4 bases, in that order; junction bases with no gene match: 11. From germline, CDR1 is MNHNS and CDR2 SASEGT.